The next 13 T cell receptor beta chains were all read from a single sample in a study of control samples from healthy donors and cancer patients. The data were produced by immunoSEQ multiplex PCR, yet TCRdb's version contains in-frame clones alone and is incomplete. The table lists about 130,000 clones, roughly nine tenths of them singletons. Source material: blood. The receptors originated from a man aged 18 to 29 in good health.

DNA for the CDR3: TGTGCCAGCAGGAGGGGACTAGCGGGATTCACAGATACGCAGTATTTT. As protein: CASRRGLAGFTDTQYF. This chain joins TRBV28 and TRBJ2-3, with 13 bases aligning to TRBD2. The germline CDR1 and CDR2 sequences are MDHEN and SYDVKM. Trimming removed 6 bases from V and 2 bases from J; junction bases left unmatched: 5. The CDR3 is made up of 16 amino acids.

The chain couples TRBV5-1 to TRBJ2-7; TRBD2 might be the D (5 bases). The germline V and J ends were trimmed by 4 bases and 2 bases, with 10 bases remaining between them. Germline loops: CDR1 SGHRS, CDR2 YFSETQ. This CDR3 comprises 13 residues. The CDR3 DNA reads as TGCGCCAGCAGCCTGGACGGGACCTACGAGCAGTACTTC. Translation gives CASSLDGTYEQYF.

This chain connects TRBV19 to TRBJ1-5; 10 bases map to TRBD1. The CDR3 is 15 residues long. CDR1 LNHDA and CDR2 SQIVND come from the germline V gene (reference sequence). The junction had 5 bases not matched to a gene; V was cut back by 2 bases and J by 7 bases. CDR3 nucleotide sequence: TGTGCCAGTAGTATAAGGGGACAGGGGATACAGCCCCAGCATTTT. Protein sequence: CASSIRGQGIQPQHF.

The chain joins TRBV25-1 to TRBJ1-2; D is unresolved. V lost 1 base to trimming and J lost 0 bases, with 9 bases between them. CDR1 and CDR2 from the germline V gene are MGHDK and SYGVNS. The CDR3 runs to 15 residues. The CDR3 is CASSESGDSNYGYTF. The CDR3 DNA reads TGTGCCAGCAGTGAATCCGGGGATTCTAACTATGGCTACACCTTC.

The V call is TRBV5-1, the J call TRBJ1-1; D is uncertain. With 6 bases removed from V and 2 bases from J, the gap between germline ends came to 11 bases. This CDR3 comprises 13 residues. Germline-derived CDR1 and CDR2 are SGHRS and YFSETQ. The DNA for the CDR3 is TGCGCCAGCAAGTCCCAGGAAAACACTGAAGCTTTCTTT. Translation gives CASKSQENTEAFF.

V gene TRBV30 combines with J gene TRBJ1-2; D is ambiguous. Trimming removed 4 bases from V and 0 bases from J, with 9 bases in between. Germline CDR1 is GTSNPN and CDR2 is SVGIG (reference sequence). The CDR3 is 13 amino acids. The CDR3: CAWTAGANYGYTF. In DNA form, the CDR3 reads TGTGCCTGGACCGCGGGAGCTAACTATGGCTACACCTTC.

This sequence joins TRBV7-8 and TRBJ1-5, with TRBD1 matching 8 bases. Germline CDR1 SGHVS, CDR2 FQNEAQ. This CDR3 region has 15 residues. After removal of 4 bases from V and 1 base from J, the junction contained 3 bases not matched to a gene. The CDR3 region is CASSSQGVSNQPQHF. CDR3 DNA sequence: TGTGCCAGCAGCTCACAGGGGGTAAGCAATCAGCCCCAGCATTTT.

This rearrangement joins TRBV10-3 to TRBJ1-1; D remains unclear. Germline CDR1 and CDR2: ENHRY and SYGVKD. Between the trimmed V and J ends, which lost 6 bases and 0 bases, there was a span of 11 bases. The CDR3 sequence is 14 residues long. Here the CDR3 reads CAISGEAMNTEAFF. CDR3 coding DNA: TGTGCCATCAGCGGGGAAGCGATGAACACTGAAGCTTTCTTT.

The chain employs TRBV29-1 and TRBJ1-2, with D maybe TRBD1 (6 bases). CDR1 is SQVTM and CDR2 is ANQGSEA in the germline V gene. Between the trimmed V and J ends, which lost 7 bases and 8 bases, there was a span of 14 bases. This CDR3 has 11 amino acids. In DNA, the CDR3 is TGCAGCGCTAAAACAGGGAACGGCTACACCTTC. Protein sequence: CSAKTGNGYTF.

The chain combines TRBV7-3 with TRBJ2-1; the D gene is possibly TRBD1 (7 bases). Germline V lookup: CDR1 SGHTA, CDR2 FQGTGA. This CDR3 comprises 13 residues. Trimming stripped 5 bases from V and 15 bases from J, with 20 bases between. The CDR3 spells CASSGGTVNRWFF. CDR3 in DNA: TGTGCCAGCAGCGGCGGGACAGTCAACCGATGGTTCTTC.

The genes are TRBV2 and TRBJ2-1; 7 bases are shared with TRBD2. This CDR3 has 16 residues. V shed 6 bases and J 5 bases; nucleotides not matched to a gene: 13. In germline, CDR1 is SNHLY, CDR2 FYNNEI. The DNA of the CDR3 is TGTGCCAGCAGAACCTCTTTGGGGACTACCCACAATGAGCAGTTCTTC. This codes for CASRTSLGTTHNEQFF.

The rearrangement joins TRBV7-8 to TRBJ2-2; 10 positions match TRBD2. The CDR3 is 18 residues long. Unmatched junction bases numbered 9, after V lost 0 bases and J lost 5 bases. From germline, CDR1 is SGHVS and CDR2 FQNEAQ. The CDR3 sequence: CASSLAASGSRGTGELFF. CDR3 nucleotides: TGTGCCAGCAGCTTAGCAGCTAGCGGGAGTAGGGGGACCGGGGAGCTGTTTTTT.

The CDR3 DNA is TGTGCCAGCAGTTCCCGCCCCTCAGGGTTGAACACTGAAGCTTTCTTT. This gives the protein CASSSRPSGLNTEAFF. The rearrangement joins TRBV28 to TRBJ1-1; a weak D match, TRBD1 (5 bases). Trimming took 4 bases from V and 0 from J, leaving 15 bases between them. Germline V gene data show CDR1 as MDHEN and CDR2 as SYDVKM. The CDR3 has 16 amino acids.